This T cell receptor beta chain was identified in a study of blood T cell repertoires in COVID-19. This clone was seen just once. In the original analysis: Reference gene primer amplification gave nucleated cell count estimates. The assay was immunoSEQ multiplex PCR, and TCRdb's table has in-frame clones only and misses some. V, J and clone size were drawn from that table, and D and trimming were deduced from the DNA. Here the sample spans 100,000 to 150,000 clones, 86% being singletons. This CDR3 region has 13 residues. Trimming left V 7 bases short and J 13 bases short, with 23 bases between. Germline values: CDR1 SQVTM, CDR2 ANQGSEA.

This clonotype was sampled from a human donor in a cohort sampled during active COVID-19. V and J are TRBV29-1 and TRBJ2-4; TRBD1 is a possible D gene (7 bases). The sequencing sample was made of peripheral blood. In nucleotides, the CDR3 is TGCAGCGCCCAGGGGGACTCGGAGGTAGGGCAGTACTTC. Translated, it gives CSAQGDSEVGQYF.